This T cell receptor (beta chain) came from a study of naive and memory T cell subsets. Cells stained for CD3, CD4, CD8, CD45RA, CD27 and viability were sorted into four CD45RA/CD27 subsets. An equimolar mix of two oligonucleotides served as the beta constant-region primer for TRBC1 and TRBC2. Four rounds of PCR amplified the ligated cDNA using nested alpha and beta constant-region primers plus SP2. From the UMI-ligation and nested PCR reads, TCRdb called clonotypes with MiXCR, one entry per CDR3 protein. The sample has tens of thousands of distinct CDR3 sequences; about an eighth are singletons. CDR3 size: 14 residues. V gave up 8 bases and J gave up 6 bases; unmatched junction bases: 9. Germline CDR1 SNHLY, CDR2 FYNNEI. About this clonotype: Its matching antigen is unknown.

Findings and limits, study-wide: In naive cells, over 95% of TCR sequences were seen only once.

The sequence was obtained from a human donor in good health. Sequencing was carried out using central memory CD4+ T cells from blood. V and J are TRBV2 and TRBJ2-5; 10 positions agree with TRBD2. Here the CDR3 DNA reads TGTGCCAGCCATCCTTCTAGCGGGAGTAAGACCCAGTACTTC. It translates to CASHPSSGSKTQYF.